A selection of T cell receptor beta chains follows, all from one sample in a study of tumor and adjacent non-tumor tissue in lung cancer. TCRdb re-called the multiplex PCR reads through MiXCR, storing one row per CDR3 protein. Of about 77,000 distinct CDR3 sequences listed, over 65% are singletons. The specimen sequenced was distant non-tumor lung tissue. These receptors all stem from a man in his 70s with non-small cell lung cancer. Both conserved end residues are part of each CDR3. D genes are given only for firm matches. Some rows have no size entry. The others give once, few or many, or a class for an expanded clone.

v_gene: TRBV5-4; j_gene: TRBJ2-1; abundance: once; d_gene: TRBD2; CDR3nt: TGTGCCAGCAGCTTAAAGGCCTGGACTAGCGGTTACAATAAGCAGTTCTTC; CDR3aa: CASSLKAWTSGYNKQFF
v_gene: TRBV24-1; j_gene: TRBJ2-3; abundance: .; d_gene: TRBD2; CDR3nt: TGTGCCACCAGTGACACGATTAGCGGGAGTGGAGATACGCAGTATTTT; CDR3aa: CATSDTISGSGDTQYF
v_gene: TRBV19; j_gene: TRBJ2-2; abundance: .; d_gene: TRBD1; CDR3nt: TGTGCCAGTAGTATGACAGGGGAGACCGGGGAGCTGTTTTTT; CDR3aa: CASSMTGETGELFF
v_gene: TRBV11-2; j_gene: TRBJ1-4; abundance: .; d_gene: .; CDR3nt: TGTGCCAGCATCTTAGAAACAGAACGTAATGAAAAACTGTTTTTT; CDR3aa: CASILETERNEKLFF
v_gene: TRBV10-2; j_gene: TRBJ1-2; abundance: .; d_gene: TRBD1; CDR3nt: TGCGCCAGCAGGGACAGGGGAGGGTACTGTCGCTACACCTTC; CDR3aa: CASRDRGGYCRYTF
v_gene: TRBV30; j_gene: TRBJ2-7; abundance: .; d_gene: TRBD1; CDR3nt: TGTGTTCTTTATCCTGGGACAGGGCTCTCCTACGAGCAGTACTTC; CDR3aa: CVLYPGTGLSYEQYF
v_gene: TRBV6-2/TRBV6-3; j_gene: TRBJ2-2; abundance: many; d_gene: .; CDR3nt: TGTGCCGCCTCACGAGATGCGGGACGGGCCGGGGAGCTGTTTTTT; CDR3aa: CAASRDAGRAGELFF
v_gene: TRBV5-4; j_gene: TRBJ1-1; abundance: .; d_gene: .; CDR3nt: TGTGCCATTCGGACCTCGAACACCGATGCTTTCTTT; CDR3aa: CAIRTSNTDAFF
v_gene: TRBV11-1; j_gene: TRBJ1-2; abundance: .; d_gene: .; CDR3nt: TGTGCCAGCGGGTTTTACAGATATGGCTACACCTTC; CDR3aa: CASGFYRYGYTF
v_gene: TRBV20-1; j_gene: TRBJ2-2; abundance: .; d_gene: .; CDR3nt: TGCAGTGCTTTAGCGGCCCTAAACACCTGGGAGCTGTTTTTT; CDR3aa: CSALAALNTWELFF
v_gene: TRBV6-1; j_gene: TRBJ2-6; abundance: .; d_gene: TRBD2; CDR3nt: TGCGTCAGCAGTGAAGCGGGGGGATCTGGGGCCAACGTCCTGACTTTC; CDR3aa: CVSSEAGGSGANVLTF
v_gene: TRBV11-2; j_gene: TRBJ1-2; abundance: .; d_gene: .; CDR3nt: TGTACCAGCAGCGGATCCGGGCTCTTTGGCTACACCTTC; CDR3aa: CTSSGSGLFGYTF
v_gene: TRBV11-3; j_gene: TRBJ2-1; abundance: .; d_gene: .; CDR3nt: TGTGCCAGCAGCTTAGGGGACGGTCCCATAGGACAGTTCTTC; CDR3aa: CASSLGDGPIGQFF
v_gene: TRBV2; j_gene: TRBJ1-5; abundance: .; d_gene: TRBD1; CDR3nt: TGTGCCAGCAGTGCTGGACAGGGGTCGGGTCAGCCCCAGCATTTT; CDR3aa: CASSAGQGSGQPQHF
v_gene: TRBV6-1; j_gene: TRBJ2-1; abundance: .; d_gene: .; CDR3nt: TGTGCCAGTAGTGAAGACGTGAGACTCTTTGGCTACAATGAGCAATTCTTC; CDR3aa: CASSEDVRLFGYNEQFF
v_gene: TRBV6-1; j_gene: TRBJ2-2; abundance: .; d_gene: .; CDR3nt: TGTACAAACTTTGGGGCGCCCGGGGAGCTGTTTTTT; CDR3aa: CTNFGAPGELFF
v_gene: TRBV6-2/TRBV6-3; j_gene: TRBJ2-3; abundance: .; d_gene: .; CDR3nt: TGTGCCAGTAGGCTCGCTGGGGCAGATACGCAGTATTTT; CDR3aa: CASRLAGADTQYF
v_gene: TRBV11-2; j_gene: TRBJ2-7; abundance: .; d_gene: .; CDR3nt: TGTGCCAGCAGCTTAGATCAAGGGGTCACCTACGAGCAGTACTTT; CDR3aa: CASSLDQGVTYEQYF
v_gene: TRBV6-1; j_gene: TRBJ2-1; abundance: .; d_gene: TRBD2; CDR3nt: TGTGCCAGCAGGATCGGGACTAGCGGGAGCTGCGACAATGAGCAGTTCTTC; CDR3aa: CASRIGTSGSCDNEQFF
v_gene: TRBV10-1; j_gene: TRBJ2-2; abundance: .; d_gene: TRBD1; CDR3nt: TGCACCAGCAGTGGAAACAGGGGGTCGGTAACCGGAGAGCTGTTTTTT; CDR3aa: CTSSGNRGSVTGELFF
v_gene: TRBV7-8; j_gene: TRBJ1-5; abundance: .; d_gene: .; CDR3nt: TGTGCCGGCAGTTTAGCCAGAGATCAGCCCCAGCATTTT; CDR3aa: CAGSLARDQPQHF
v_gene: TRBV5-1; j_gene: TRBJ2-1; abundance: .; d_gene: TRBD2; CDR3nt: TGCGCCTGCCTGATGGGGCCGGGGGGGGAGCAGTTCTTC; CDR3aa: CACLMGPGGEQFF
v_gene: TRBV9; j_gene: TRBJ2-2; abundance: .; d_gene: .; CDR3nt: TGTGCCAGCAGCGTAGGTGGGACAAGCAACACCGTGGAGCTGTTTTTT; CDR3aa: CASSVGGTSNTVELFF
v_gene: TRBV11-3; j_gene: TRBJ2-1; abundance: few; d_gene: .; CDR3nt: TGTGCCAACAGCTTAGGCCTCTTAGTGGGAGATAGAAATGAGCAGTTCTTC; CDR3aa: CANSLGLLVGDRNEQFF
v_gene: TRBV6-6; j_gene: TRBJ1-5; abundance: once; d_gene: .; CDR3nt: TGTGCCAGCAGTTACTTCGGGTTGGGACATAATAGCATTCAGCCCCAGCATTTT; CDR3aa: CASSYFGLGHNSIQPQHF
v_gene: TRBV10-2; j_gene: TRBJ2-7; abundance: once; d_gene: TRBD1; CDR3nt: TGCGCCAGTTCATCCGAGACAGGGTATGACGAGCAGTACTTC; CDR3aa: CASSSETGYDEQYF
v_gene: TRBV11-3; j_gene: TRBJ1-1; abundance: .; d_gene: .; CDR3nt: TGTGCCAGCACCTTAGACTGGGCTTTGACGACTGAAGCTTTTTTT; CDR3aa: CASTLDWALTTEAFF
v_gene: TRBV11-3; j_gene: TRBJ1-1; abundance: few; d_gene: TRBD1; CDR3nt: TGTGCCAGCATCTTCCGGGACAGAACCCTGAACACTGACTCTTTCTTT; CDR3aa: CASIFRDRTLNTDSFF
v_gene: TRBV20-1; j_gene: TRBJ2-7; abundance: .; d_gene: .; CDR3nt: TGCAGTGCTAGTAAGCTCGCGGGGTTGCACGAGCAGTGCTTC; CDR3aa: CSASKLAGLHEQCF
v_gene: TRBV30; j_gene: TRBJ1-4; abundance: .; d_gene: TRBD1; CDR3nt: TGTGCCTGGGCCCGACAGGGGGCGCAGGGTGATAAACTGTTTTTT; CDR3aa: CAWARQGAQGDKLFF
v_gene: TRBV4-1; j_gene: TRBJ1-4; abundance: .; d_gene: .; CDR3nt: TGCGCCAGCAGCCAAGTACGAGGCCAGGGTAGTGATGAACTGTTTTTT; CDR3aa: CASSQVRGQGSDELFF